These 29 T cell receptor beta chains originate from one sample sequenced in a study of shared clonotypes between healthy human individuals. The assay was immunoSEQ multiplex PCR, and TCRdb's table has in-frame clones only and misses some. The profile covers about 800,000 clones, with 96% appearing a single time and roughly 0.23% taken by the ten largest. Naive CD8 cells lacked CD45RO, underwent positive selection for CCR7 and left out terminally differentiated effector memory CD45RA+ cells. The specimen was naive CD8+ T cells sorted from blood. These receptors were collected from a man aged 25 to 40 in good health.

V and J are TRBV7-9 and TRBJ1-1; 7 bases fit TRBD1. The V gene's germline CDR1 is SEHNR and CDR2 FQNEAQ (reference sequence). V was pared by 4 bases and J by 1 base, with 3 bases of the junction left unmatched. The length of the CDR3 is 14 residues. In DNA, the CDR3 is TGTGCCAGCAGCTCCGGGACAGAGAACACTGAAGCTTTCTTT. Its protein is CASSSGTENTEAFF.

CDR3 in DNA: TGTGCCAGCGGGTTTGAGGGTCAGCCCCAGCATTTT. Translated, it gives CASGFEGQPQHF. The J gene is TRBJ1-5, the V gene TRBV28; D unresolved. The CDR3 runs 12 residues. Germline V gene data show CDR1 as MDHEN and CDR2 as SYDVKM. The V and J ends lost 8 bases and 6 bases respectively, with 11 bases between them.

On this clone: Germline is not matched at one junction end, which may reflect a read error. This chain connects TRBV7-7 to TRBJ2-5, with 8 bases fitting TRBD2. Germline values: CDR1 SSHAT, CDR2 FNYEAQ (reference sequence). The CDR3 is 15 residues long. The CDR3 spells CASSQGSGRSGTQYF. The CDR3 DNA reads as TGTGCTAGCAGCCAGGGGAGCGGGAGATCAGGGACCCAGTACTTC.

The chain couples TRBV2 to TRBJ1-3, with D possibly TRBD1 on 5 matching bases. This CDR3 region has 15 residues. Trimming stripped 6 bases from V and 2 bases from J, with 14 bases between. Germline CDR1 and CDR2: SNHLY and FYNNEI. The CDR3 DNA reads TGTGCCAGCAGAGCAGGGTCTGGGGCTGGAAACACCATATATTTT. Its translation is CASRAGSGAGNTIYF.

On this clone: Distinct nucleotide sequences in the sample also encode this CDR3. The chain recombines TRBV19 with TRBJ2-1, with D perhaps TRBD2 (6 bases). The CDR3 runs 13 residues. Trimming shortened V by 5 bases and J by 5 bases, and 10 bases separated the two germline ends. CDR1 LNHDA and CDR2 SQIVND come from the germline V gene (reference sequence). The CDR3 DNA sequence: TGTGCCAGTAGTCTTGGCGGGGACAATGAGCAGTTCTTC. It is translated as CASSLGGDNEQFF.

The chain has TRBV6-5 and TRBJ2-7; TRBD2 matches at 8 bases. CDR1 is MNHEY and CDR2 is SVGAGI in the germline V gene. CDR3 length equals 15 residues. The ends lost 2 bases at V and 4 bases at J; junction bases unmatched: 7. As DNA, the CDR3 is TGTGCCAGCAGTTACATAGCGGGGATCGGGTACGAGCAGTACTTC. This encodes CASSYIAGIGYEQYF.

V and J are TRBV2 and TRBJ2-1; D is possibly TRBD1 (6 bases). From germline, CDR1 is SNHLY and CDR2 FYNNEI. The CDR3 has 12 amino acids. V lost 7 bases and J 7 bases, leaving 11 bases between the germline ends. The CDR3 bases are TGTGCCAGCATCGCGAGGGGGAATGAGCAGTTCTTC. Its protein is CASIARGNEQFF.

The genes are TRBV7-9 and TRBJ2-1; D possibly corresponds to TRBD1 (6 bases). This CDR3 spans 15 amino acids. Germline values: CDR1 SEHNR, CDR2 FQNEAQ (reference sequence). V dropped 2 bases and J dropped 3 bases, with 11 bases sitting between them. CDR3 loop: CASSLQQGIYNEQFF. The CDR3 nucleotides are TGTGCCAGCAGCTTACAACAGGGTATCTACAATGAGCAGTTCTTC.

V and J are TRBV7-9 and TRBJ1-4, with 9 bases fitting TRBD1. The CDR3 sequence is 17 residues long. Germline values: CDR1 SEHNR, CDR2 FQNEAQ (reference sequence). V dropped 2 bases and J dropped 6; count of bases not matched to a gene: 10. CDR3 nucleotides: TGTGCCAGCAGCTTATACGGGACAGGGAAGGCGGATGAAAAACTGTTTTTT. Its protein product is CASSLYGTGKADEKLFF.

This clone showed up just once. This chain links TRBV9 with TRBJ2-7; TRBD1 matches 9 bases. CDR1 is SGDLS, CDR2 YYNGEE, per germline. The V segment lost 0 bases and the J segment 5 bases; nucleotides outside the gene matches: 6. This CDR3 contains 15 residues. The CDR3 reads CASSVEGTGFHEQYF. CDR3 DNA: TGTGCCAGCAGCGTAGAGGGGACAGGGTTCCACGAGCAGTACTTC. The whole variable domain, filled in from reference TRBV9 and TRBJ2-7, reads DSGVTQTPKHLITATGQRVTLRCSPRSGDLSVYWYQQSLDQGLQFLIQYYNGEERAKGNILERFSAQQFPDLHSELNLSSLELGDSALYFCASSVEGTGFHEQYFGPGTRLTVT.

The chain has TRBV7-2 and TRBJ2-1; the D is unclear. CDR1 SGHTA and CDR2 FQGNSA come from the germline V gene. The CDR3 sequence is 16 residues long. Trimming took 1 base from V and 0 from J, leaving 10 bases between them. CDR3 protein: CASSLGGLISYNEQFF. In DNA form, the CDR3 reads TGTGCCAGCAGCTTAGGTGGGCTAATCTCCTACAATGAGCAGTTCTTC.

The chain has TRBV7-9 and TRBJ2-1; 8 bases are shared with TRBD2. The CDR3 is 15 residues long. Germline V gene lookup returns CDR1 SEHNR and CDR2 FQNEAQ (reference sequence). The junction had 7 bases not matched to a gene; V was cut back by 5 bases and J by 4 bases. The CDR3 reads CASSPRLALYNEQFF. CDR3 nucleotide sequence: TGTGCCAGCAGCCCAAGACTAGCGCTGTACAATGAGCAGTTCTTC. Variable domain in full (rest from reference TRBV7-9 and TRBJ2-1): DTGVSQNPRHKITKRGQNVTFRCDPISEHNRLYWYRQTLGQGPEFLTYFQNEAQLEKSRLLSDRFSAERPKGSFSTLEIQRTEQGDSAMYLCASSPRLALYNEQFFGPGTRLTVL.

The chain is built from TRBV6-1 and TRBJ2-7; 7 bases align to TRBD1. The length of the CDR3 is 13 residues. Germline values: CDR1 MNHNS, CDR2 SASEGT. V was clipped by 10 bases and J by 6 bases; unmatched bases: 12. DNA for the CDR3: TGTGCCAACAGACAGGGAGCTCATGGCGAGCAGTACTTC. Residues: CANRQGAHGEQYF.

The genes are TRBV4-1 and TRBJ1-1; D remains ambiguous. The length of the CDR3 is 13 residues. Germline V gene sequence: CDR1 MGHRA, CDR2 YSYEKL. V dropped 1 base and J dropped 7 bases, with 10 bases sitting between them. CDR3 nucleotide sequence: TGCGCCAGCAGCCAAGTTGGGGTCCATGAAGCTTTCTTT. Its translation is CASSQVGVHEAFF.

This chain links TRBV16 with TRBJ1-2; D not resolved. V was shortened by 0 bases and J by 4 bases, with 6 bases between the two germline ends. The CDR3 sequence is 13 residues long. From germline, CDR1 is KGHSY and CDR2 FQNENV. This CDR3 is CASSQSVSYGYTF. DNA of the CDR3: TGTGCCAGCAGCCAATCGGTATCCTATGGCTACACCTTC. Combining the CDR3 with reference TRBV16 and TRBJ1-2 gives the whole variable domain GEEVAQTPKHLVRGEGQKAKLYCAPIKGHSYVFWYQQVLKNEFKFLISFQNENVFDETGMPKERFSAKCLPNSPCSLEIQATKLEDSAVYFCASSQSVSYGYTFGSGTRLTVV.

This chain links TRBV30 with TRBJ2-5; 10 nucleotides agree with TRBD2. The germline gives CDR1 GTSNPN, CDR2 SVGIG (reference sequence). J was trimmed by 4 bases and V by 0 bases; bases with no gene match: 11. The CDR3 is made up of 17 amino acids. CDR3 nucleotides: TGTGCCTGGAGTGTATGGGGGCTAGCGGGAGTCCGAGAGACCCAGTACTTC. This codes for CAWSVWGLAGVRETQYF.

This clone was counted a single time. Within the sample, other DNA sequences also encode this same CDR3. The chain carries TRBV11-2 and TRBJ2-1; D not certain. Germline lookup yields CDR1 SGHAT and CDR2 FQNNGV. The CDR3 contains 14 residues. Deletions cut 0 bases from V and 4 bases from J, with 7 bases between. The CDR3 DNA follows: TGTGCCAGCAGCTTAGAGGGCTCGTACAATGAGCAGTTCTTC. It encodes CASSLEGSYNEQFF.

J is TRBJ2-7 and V is TRBV4-1; 10 nucleotides line up with TRBD2. Germline-derived CDR1 and CDR2 are MGHRA and YSYEKL. J was trimmed by 4 bases and V by 4 bases; bases with no gene match: 10. This CDR3 contains 16 residues. The CDR3 sequence is CASSPRVAGGLYEQYF. The CDR3 nucleotides read TGCGCCAGCAGCCCCCGGGTAGCGGGAGGCCTTTACGAGCAGTACTTC.

The chain is built from TRBV7-9 and TRBJ2-2; D not resolved. Between the trimmed V and J ends, which lost 10 bases and 12 bases, there was a span of 21 bases. The CDR3 is 13 amino acids. Germline loops: CDR1 SEHNR, CDR2 FQNEAQ (reference sequence). CDR3 coding DNA: TGTGCCACGTCGGATAGCACTCATCTCCAGCTGTTTTTT. It yields the protein CATSDSTHLQLFF.

The rearrangement uses TRBV7-8 and TRBJ2-7; 9 bases are shared with TRBD1. After removal of 4 bases from V and 4 bases from J, the junction contained 5 bases not matched to a gene. Per the germline V gene, CDR1 is SGHVS and CDR2 is FQNEAQ. The CDR3 sequence is 14 residues long. Here the CDR3 reads CASSSRTGVYEQYF. CDR3 DNA sequence: TGTGCCAGCAGCTCCAGGACAGGGGTTTACGAGCAGTACTTC.

The chain combines TRBV11-2 with TRBJ2-5; 8 positions match TRBD2. Per the germline V gene, CDR1 is SGHAT and CDR2 is FQNNGV. This CDR3 has 14 amino acids. With 5 bases clipped from V and 5 bases from J, the junction kept 7 bases outside the gene matches. The CDR3 spells CASSDRLASETQYF. The DNA for the CDR3 is TGTGCCAGCAGCGACCGACTAGCGTCGGAGACCCAGTACTTC.

V gene TRBV7-2 combines with J gene TRBJ2-3, with unresolved D. The CDR3 length is 15 residues. Germline CDR1 reads SGHTA; CDR2 reads FQGNSA. V lost 5 bases and J lost 2, with 14 bases in between. The CDR3 nucleotides read TGTGCCAGCAGCCTAGGAGTTCTACCCACAGATACGCAGTATTTT. Its protein is CASSLGVLPTDTQYF.

The V call is TRBV9, the J call TRBJ2-1; perhaps TRBD2 as D (5 bases). Per germline, CDR1 SGDLS and CDR2 YYNGEE. The germline V and J ends were trimmed by 3 bases and 0 bases, with 13 bases remaining between them. The length of the CDR3 is 16 residues. The CDR3 nucleotides are TGTGCCAGCAGCGACCGACTATCCCCCTCCTACAATGAGCAGTTCTTC. This codes for CASSDRLSPSYNEQFF.

This chain links TRBV2 with TRBJ1-1; 10 nucleotides match TRBD1. The germline CDR1 and CDR2 sequences are SNHLY and FYNNEI. J gave up 4 bases and V 1 base, and 0 bases lay outside the gene matches. CDR3 length equals 14 residues. The CDR3 DNA reads as TGTGCCAGCAGTGAAGGGACAGGGGGCACTGAAGCTTTCTTT. As protein: CASSEGTGGTEAFF.

The chain has TRBV29-1 and TRBJ2-1; perhaps TRBD2 as D (5 bases). Trimming took 7 bases from V and 0 from J, leaving 10 bases between them. The length of the CDR3 is 13 residues. Per germline, CDR1 SQVTM and CDR2 ANQGSEA. In DNA, the CDR3 is TGCAGCGCTGGACTGAGCTCCTACAATGAGCAGTTCTTC. This encodes CSAGLSSYNEQFF.

This clone was detected once. The chain recombines TRBV29-1 with TRBJ2-6; 8 bases match TRBD2. The CDR3 runs to 14 residues. Losses at the gene ends were 7 bases for V and 0 bases for J; bases not matched to a gene: 2. Germline loops: CDR1 SQVTM, CDR2 ANQGSEA. CDR3 coding DNA: TGCAGCGCCCGGGAGGGCTCTGGGGCCAACGTCCTGACTTTC. Amino acids: CSAREGSGANVLTF.

The V and J genes are TRBV5-1 and TRBJ2-3; tentative D call: TRBD2 (5 bases). The CDR3 has 15 residues. The V end was cut by 0 bases, the J end by 4 bases, with 12 bases between. CDR1 SGHRS and CDR2 YFSETQ come from the germline V gene. CDR3 sequence: CASSLAGGGPDTQYF. As DNA, the CDR3 is TGCGCCAGCAGCTTGGCAGGAGGAGGCCCAGATACGCAGTATTTT.

This clone was detected only once. V gene TRBV29-1 combines with J gene TRBJ2-7, with D possibly matching TRBD2 (5 bases). This CDR3 comprises 14 residues. V dropped 1 base and J dropped 1 base, with 11 bases sitting between them. Germline V gene data show CDR1 as SQVTM and CDR2 as ANQGSEA. Here the CDR3 DNA reads TGCAGCGTTGAAGGCGACGGGGAGTCCTACGAGCAGTACTTC. It specifies CSVEGDGESYEQYF.

The rearrangement joins TRBV28 to TRBJ2-6, with a tentative D call TRBD1 (5 bases). Per the germline V gene, CDR1 is MDHEN and CDR2 is SYDVKM. This CDR3 has 16 amino acids. V was trimmed by 5 bases and J by 3 bases, leaving 14 bases between them. The DNA of the CDR3 is TGTGCCAGCAGTCCAGGGTGGGTTTATGGGGCCAACGTCCTGACTTTC. As protein: CASSPGWVYGANVLTF. The variable domain in full, completed from reference TRBV28 and TRBJ2-6, reads DVKVTQSSRYLVKRTGEKVFLECVQDMDHENMFWYRQDPGLGLRLIYFSYDVKMKEKGDIPEGYSVSREKKERFSLILESASTNQTSMYLCASSPGWVYGANVLTFGAGSRLTVL.